The 28 T cell receptor beta chains given below trace back to one sample, sequenced in a study of blood T cell repertoires in COVID-19. Generated by immunoSEQ multiplex PCR, the TCRdb table keeps only in-frame clones and is missing some. The sample lists roughly 61,000 clones, about 75% seen once, with approximately 51% in the top ten. The sample comprised PBMCs or T cells enriched from blood (not recorded which). The receptors were sampled from a woman between 55 and 75 years old who had been exposed to COVID-19.

CDR3 residues: CASSIKVLEAKLFF. Here the CDR3 DNA reads TGTGCCAGTAGTATAAAAGTCTTGGAGGCAAAACTGTTTTTT. The rearrangement links TRBV19 to TRBJ1-4; unclear D gene. CDR1 LNHDA and CDR2 SQIVND come from the germline V gene (reference sequence). The CDR3 is 14 amino acids. V was cut by 2 bases and J by 10 bases, with 14 bases left in between. The full variable domain, in which reference TRBV19 and TRBJ1-4 provide the parts outside the CDR3, is DGGITQSPKYLFRKEGQNVTLSCEQNLNHDAMYWYRQDPGQGLRLIYYSQIVNDFQKGDIAEGYSVSREKKESFPLTVTSAQKNPTAFYLCASSIKVLEAKLFFGSGTQLSVL.

The chain joins TRBV6-5 to TRBJ1-6; a possible D gene is TRBD1 (6 bases). With 6 bases removed from V and 18 bases from J, the gap between germline ends came to 24 bases. The V gene's germline CDR1 is MNHEY and CDR2 SVGAGI. This CDR3 has 14 amino acids. The CDR3: CASRETDRSEGTHF. The CDR3 DNA reads TGTGCCAGCAGGGAGACAGACAGGTCCGAAGGCACCCACTTT.

In its sample, this clone was seen many times. This chain links TRBV19 with TRBJ2-3; 9 nucleotides align to TRBD2. V lost 2 bases and J lost 10; bases outside the gene matches: 16. Per the germline V gene, CDR1 is LNHDA and CDR2 is SQIVND (reference sequence). The length of the CDR3 is 17 residues. Written as DNA, the CDR3 is TGTGCCAGTAGTATACTGGGACTAGCTCTCGGGGGTCCGGCGCAGTATTTT. This translates into CASSILGLALGGPAQYF.

A few counts support this clone. The CDR3 region has the DNA TGTGCCAGTAGGGACAGGGGATCAGATGGCTACACCTTC. This encodes CASRDRGSDGYTF. The chain has TRBV19 and TRBJ1-2, with 9 bases fitting TRBD1. Germline V gene sequence: CDR1 LNHDA, CDR2 SQIVND (reference sequence). The CDR3 consists of 13 residues. The ends lost 6 bases at V and 6 bases at J; junction bases unmatched: 5.

V and J are TRBV7-8 and TRBJ1-5, with 8 bases fitting TRBD1. The germline gives CDR1 SGHVS, CDR2 FQNEAQ. The CDR3 runs to 16 residues. V was pared by 5 bases and J by 4 bases, with 10 bases of the junction left unmatched. The CDR3, as DNA: TGTGCCAGCAGCCTGTCCCGGGACAGGAGGAATCAGCCCCAGCATTTT. Translated: CASSLSRDRRNQPQHF.

A few counts support this clone. The V and J genes are TRBV5-5 and TRBJ1-6, with 7 bases identical to TRBD1. The junction had 8 bases not matched to a gene; V was cut back by 4 bases and J by 10 bases. The CDR3 contains 14 residues. Looked up from germline, CDR1 is SGHKS and CDR2 is YYEKEE (reference sequence). CDR3 in amino acids: CASSLTGWSSPLHF. As DNA, the CDR3 is TGTGCCAGCAGCCTGACAGGGTGGTCCTCACCCCTCCACTTT. Full variable domain (missing parts from reference TRBV5-5 and TRBJ1-6): DAGVTQSPTHLIKTRGQQVTLRCSPISGHKSVSWYQQVLGQGPQFIFQYYEKEERGRGNFPDRFSARQFPNYSSELNVNALLLGDSALYLCASSLTGWSSPLHFGNGTRLTVT.

The chain carries TRBV2 and TRBJ1-1; D may be TRBD1 (6 bases). V was trimmed by 7 bases and J by 6 bases, leaving 15 bases between them. This CDR3 contains 13 residues. CDR1 SNHLY and CDR2 FYNNEI come from the germline V gene. The CDR3 is CASNPTGLAEAFF. The CDR3 coding sequence is TGTGCCAGCAATCCTACAGGGCTAGCTGAAGCTTTCTTT.

The chain recombines TRBV28 with TRBJ1-3; D remains ambiguous. This CDR3 contains 15 residues. CDR1 MDHEN and CDR2 SYDVKM come from the germline V gene. V was clipped by 4 bases and J by 0 bases, with 10 bases between them. CDR3 loop: CASSSFGSSGNTIYF. In nucleotides, the CDR3 is TGTGCCAGCAGTTCATTCGGTAGCTCTGGAAACACCATATATTTT.

The chain carries TRBV7-9 and TRBJ2-1; 11 nucleotides match TRBD2. This CDR3 is 17 amino acids long. Germline V CDR1 and CDR2: SEHNR, FQNEAQ (reference sequence). The J segment lost 5 bases and the V segment lost 5 bases, leaving 11 bases of the junction unmatched. The DNA for the CDR3 is TGTGCCAGCAGCCCCGGACAGACTAGCGGGATCAACAATGAGCAGTTCTTC. This translates into CASSPGQTSGINNEQFF.

The chain links TRBV27 to TRBJ1-1; no firm D call. From germline, CDR1 is MNHEY and CDR2 SMNVEV (reference sequence). This CDR3 has 15 amino acids. With 5 bases removed from V and 0 bases from J, the gap between germline ends came to 13 bases. The CDR3 protein is CASSPLLHMNTEAFF. For the CDR3, the DNA is TGTGCCAGCAGTCCTCTCCTCCACATGAACACTGAAGCTTTCTTT.

This clone was seen a handful of times. The rearrangement links TRBV19 to TRBJ2-3, with TRBD1 identical over 8 bases. V was pared by 4 bases and J by 10 bases, with 10 bases of the junction left unmatched. This CDR3 comprises 14 residues. CDR1 and CDR2 from the germline V gene are LNHDA and SQIVND (reference sequence). The CDR3 region is CASSRRTGYVAQYF. The CDR3 DNA is TGTGCCAGTAGTAGAAGGACAGGGTATGTCGCGCAGTATTTT. The complete variable domain, with remaining parts taken from reference TRBV19 and TRBJ2-3, reads DGGITQSPKYLFRKEGQNVTLSCEQNLNHDAMYWYRQDPGQGLRLIYYSQIVNDFQKGDIAEGYSVSREKKESFPLTVTSAQKNPTAFYLCASSRRTGYVAQYFGPGTRLTVL.

This clone is a singleton in its sample. The chain joins TRBV2 to TRBJ2-5, with D perhaps matching TRBD1 (5 bases). The CDR3 is 15 residues long. The germline V and J ends were trimmed by 4 bases and 4 bases, with 16 bases remaining between them. In germline, CDR1 is SNHLY, CDR2 FYNNEI. CDR3 residues: CASSVGQGSGETQYF. CDR3 nucleotide sequence: TGTGCCAGCAGTGTTGGGCAGGGCTCTGGAGAGACCCAGTACTTC.

V and J are TRBV7-9 and TRBJ2-7; TRBD2 aligns across 9 bases. This CDR3 has 14 amino acids. J lost 5 bases, V lost 4 bases, and 6 bases had no gene match. CDR1 is SEHNR and CDR2 is FQNEAQ in the germline V gene (reference sequence). The CDR3 sequence is CASSSPGLAHEQYF. For the CDR3, the DNA is TGTGCCAGCAGCTCGCCGGGACTAGCCCACGAGCAGTACTTC.

The chain couples TRBV27 to TRBJ1-3; 8 bases are a match to TRBD1. The CDR3 is made up of 15 amino acids. Per the germline V gene, CDR1 is MNHEY and CDR2 is SMNVEV (reference sequence). J gave up 0 bases and V 6 bases, and 4 bases lay outside the gene matches. CDR3 loop: CASRQTGGSGNTIYF. CDR3 coding DNA: TGTGCCAGCAGACAAACAGGGGGCTCTGGAAACACCATATATTTT.

This clone was seen a few times. The chain has TRBV5-6 and TRBJ1-5; no firm D call. The germline V gene has CDR1 SGHDT and CDR2 YYEEEE. Trimming shortened V by 2 bases and J by 7 bases, and 7 bases separated the two germline ends. This CDR3 region has 12 residues. CDR3 protein: CASSFEEQPQHF. The CDR3 nucleotides read TGTGCCAGCAGCTTTGAGGAACAGCCCCAGCATTTT.

This chain links TRBV11-3 with TRBJ2-1, with 12 bases fitting TRBD2. The V gene end was trimmed by 6 bases and the J gene end by 3 bases; junction bases not matched to a gene: 3. There are 15 residues in the CDR3. Germline V gives CDR1 SGHNT, CDR2 YENEEA. CDR3 in DNA: TGTGCCAGCAGTCAACTAGCGGGAGGCTACAATGAGCAGTTCTTC. It translates to CASSQLAGGYNEQFF.

V gene TRBV6-5 combines with J gene TRBJ2-1; TRBD2 agrees at 7 bases. The germline V gene has CDR1 MNHEY and CDR2 SVGAGI. J lost 8 bases, V lost 4 bases, and 8 bases had no gene match. The CDR3 length is 14 residues. CDR3 sequence (DNA): TGTGCCAGCAGTTCAGACTTGGGGGGGTATGAGCAGTTCTTC. It specifies CASSSDLGGYEQFF.

The chain couples TRBV28 to TRBJ1-4; D call uncertain. Trimming stripped 3 bases from V and 11 bases from J, with 7 bases between. Per the germline V gene, CDR1 is MDHEN and CDR2 is SYDVKM. The CDR3 totals 11 residues. CDR3 protein: CASSFARKLFF. In DNA form, the CDR3 reads TGTGCCAGCAGTTTTGCTCGGAAACTGTTTTTT.

The J gene is TRBJ1-4, the V gene TRBV10-3; D is unclear. The CDR3 extends over 14 amino acids. The V gene's germline CDR1 is ENHRY and CDR2 SYGVKD. Trimming left V 10 bases short and J 0 bases short, with 12 bases between. CDR3 nucleotides: TGTGCCACCCGCGCGGATGCAACTAATGAAAAACTGTTTTTT. Protein: CATRADATNEKLFF.

This clone was recorded only once. This chain connects TRBV6-1 to TRBJ2-7; 7 bases agree with TRBD1. The germline V gene has CDR1 MNHNS and CDR2 SASEGT. CDR3 size: 13 residues. The V gene end was trimmed by 6 bases and the J gene end by 6 bases; junction bases not matched to a gene: 8. The CDR3 here is CASRTGQATEQYF. The CDR3 DNA follows: TGTGCCAGCAGAACCGGACAGGCCACCGAGCAGTACTTC.

This clone appeared a few times. The J gene is TRBJ1-2, the V gene TRBV6-2 or TRBV6-3; 7 positions agree with TRBD1. The CDR3 contains 14 residues. Per the germline V gene, CDR1 is MNHEY and CDR2 is SVGEGT. J gave up 4 bases and V 5 bases, and 7 bases lay outside the gene matches. The DNA of the CDR3 is TGTGCCAGCAGTGCGCCGGGACAGTTCTATGGCTACACCTTC. Translating gives CASSAPGQFYGYTF.

This rearrangement joins TRBV19 to TRBJ2-3; 11 bases fit TRBD2. Germline V gene lookup returns CDR1 LNHDA and CDR2 SQIVND (reference sequence). The trim removed 10 bases at V and 4 bases at J, leaving 7 bases unmatched. The CDR3 is made up of 14 amino acids. The CDR3 region has the DNA TGTGCCACCCGGACTAGCGGGTCCGCAGATACGCAGTATTTT. Encoded protein: CATRTSGSADTQYF.

The rearrangement links TRBV27 to TRBJ1-4, with 10 bases fitting TRBD1. V shed 2 bases, J shed 10 bases, and the junction held 10 bases outside the gene matches. CDR1 is MNHEY and CDR2 is SMNVEV in the germline V gene (reference sequence). The CDR3 runs 16 residues. DNA of the CDR3: TGTGCCAGCAGTTTAGATTCCGGGACAGGGGTAGGAAAACTGTTTTTT. Translated, it gives CASSLDSGTGVGKLFF.

This clone came up once. J is TRBJ1-5 and V is TRBV5-8, with D maybe TRBD1 (5 bases). Per the germline V gene, CDR1 is SGHTS and CDR2 is YDEGEE. The CDR3 runs to 16 residues. The ends were cut back, 2 bases at V and 2 bases at J, with 14 bases in the middle. The CDR3 DNA follows: TGTGCCAGCAGCTTACGGTCAGGGATGGGCAATCAGCCCCAGCATTTT. Translating it yields CASSLRSGMGNQPQHF.

The table lists this clone with a few counts. V usage is TRBV27 and J usage is TRBJ1-2; maybe TRBD1 (5 bases). Germline-derived CDR1 and CDR2 are MNHEY and SMNVEV (reference sequence). The ends were cut back, 6 bases at V and 3 bases at J, with 11 bases in the middle. CDR3 length equals 13 residues. CDR3 in amino acids: CASRRGGDYGYTF. DNA of the CDR3: TGTGCCAGCAGAAGGGGAGGGGACTATGGCTACACCTTC.

This clone turned up a few times. The chain links TRBV18 to TRBJ2-1, with a possible D match to TRBD2 (5 bases). The CDR3 is made up of 13 amino acids. The V end was cut by 6 bases, the J end by 5 bases, with 11 bases between. Germline V gene sequence: CDR1 KGHSH, CDR2 LQKENI. CDR3 loop: CASSGAADNEQFF. The CDR3 bases are TGTGCCAGCTCTGGAGCGGCCGACAATGAGCAGTTCTTC.

The V call is TRBV5-6, the J call TRBJ2-1; 14 bases align to TRBD2. The CDR3 has 15 residues. Unmatched junction bases numbered 4, after V lost 4 bases and J lost 7 bases. Germline loops: CDR1 SGHDT, CDR2 YYEEEE. The CDR3: CASSQTSGGVNEQFF. CDR3 DNA: TGTGCCAGCAGCCAGACTAGCGGGGGGGTAAATGAGCAGTTCTTC. Full variable domain (rest looked up from reference TRBV5-6 and TRBJ2-1): DAGVTQSPTHLIKTRGQQVTLRCSPKSGHDTVSWYQQALGQGPQFIFQYYEEEERQRGNFPDRFSGHQFPNYSSELNVNALLLGDSALYLCASSQTSGGVNEQFFGPGTRLTVL.

This clone has just a few counts. The chain joins TRBV6-2 or TRBV6-3 to TRBJ1-5; maybe TRBD1 (6 bases). This CDR3 has 15 amino acids. CDR1 is MNHEY and CDR2 is SVGEGT in the germline V gene. V shed 5 bases and J shed 4 bases, with 15 bases lying between them. Written as DNA, the CDR3 is TGTGCCAGCAGTCGAACAGGGCCGACTAATCAGCCCCAGCATTTT. Amino acid sequence: CASSRTGPTNQPQHF.